A selection of T cell receptor beta chains follows, all from one sample in a study of blood T cell repertoires in COVID-19. This table comes from immunoSEQ multiplex PCR, and its TCRdb copy is limited to in-frame clones, with some not included. The repertoire holds 85,000 to 120,000 clones, with around 84% as singletons. The material sequenced was peripheral blood. The origin of the receptors is a human donor in a cohort sampled during active COVID-19. Each CDR3 is given with its conserved first and last residue. The D gene is left open where the match is weak. The size of a clone is reported for some rows only, either as once, few or many, or as a class for expanded clones.

CDR3nt: TGTGCCAGCAGCGCGCCACAGGGGGCCACAGATACGCAGTATTTT
CDR3aa: CASSAPQGATDTQYF
abundance: -
j_gene: TRBJ2-3
v_gene: TRBV7-8
d_gene: TRBD1

CDR3nt: TGTGCCAGCAGCTCCCAATTATGGGGGGGAAATCAGCCCCAGCATTTT
CDR3aa: CASSSQLWGGNQPQHF
abundance: -
j_gene: TRBJ1-5
v_gene: TRBV7-2
d_gene: -

CDR3nt: TGTGCCAGTAGCGGGACTAGCGGCACAGATACGCAGTATTTT
CDR3aa: CASSGTSGTDTQYF
abundance: -
j_gene: TRBJ2-3
v_gene: TRBV19
d_gene: TRBD2

CDR3nt: TGCGCCAGCAGCTTATTCAGGCCAAACACTGAAGCTTTCTTT
CDR3aa: CASSLFRPNTEAFF
abundance: -
j_gene: TRBJ1-1
v_gene: TRBV5-1
d_gene: -

CDR3nt: TGTGCCAGCAGCTTGGGGACTACCTACTACAATGAGCAGTTCTTC
CDR3aa: CASSLGTTYYNEQFF
abundance: -
j_gene: TRBJ2-1
v_gene: TRBV5-5
d_gene: -

CDR3nt: TGTGCCACCGCAGCGGAGGGTCGGGCCACCGGGGAGCTGTTTTTT
CDR3aa: CATAAEGRATGELFF
abundance: -
j_gene: TRBJ2-2
v_gene: TRBV10-3
d_gene: -

CDR3nt: TGTGCCAGCAGCCCCTGGACATTCCAAGAGACCCAGTACTTC
CDR3aa: CASSPWTFQETQYF
abundance: -
j_gene: TRBJ2-5
v_gene: TRBV11-2
d_gene: -

CDR3nt: TGTGCCAGCAGCTTGGGGGGAGGTGGAGAAAAACTGTTTTTT
CDR3aa: CASSLGGGGEKLFF
abundance: -
j_gene: TRBJ1-4
v_gene: TRBV7-2
d_gene: -

CDR3nt: TGCGCCAGCAGCCAAGAAGGGACAACTAGGACTGAAGCTTTCTTT
CDR3aa: CASSQEGTTRTEAFF
abundance: -
j_gene: TRBJ1-1
v_gene: TRBV4-1
d_gene: -

CDR3nt: TGTGCCAGCAGCTTTTCGGCAACTAATGAAAAACTGTTTTTT
CDR3aa: CASSFSATNEKLFF
abundance: -
j_gene: TRBJ1-4
v_gene: TRBV7-6
d_gene: -

CDR3nt: TGTGCCAGCAGCAAAGTCTCAGGTCAATACGAGCAGTACTTC
CDR3aa: CASSKVSGQYEQYF
abundance: -
j_gene: TRBJ2-7
v_gene: TRBV21-1
d_gene: -

CDR3nt: TGTGCCAGCAGTGAATGGCGGGGGACCTCCCCAGATACGCAGTATTTT
CDR3aa: CASSEWRGTSPDTQYF
abundance: -
j_gene: TRBJ2-3
v_gene: TRBV6-1
d_gene: TRBD2

CDR3nt: TGTGCCAGCAGCCCGAACTCCCAGGGGCCTGGCTACACCTTC
CDR3aa: CASSPNSQGPGYTF
abundance: -
j_gene: TRBJ1-2
v_gene: TRBV7-2
d_gene: -

CDR3nt: TGTGCCAGCAGTTACTCTAGGGACACGGATTCACCCCTCCACTTT
CDR3aa: CASSYSRDTDSPLHF
abundance: -
j_gene: TRBJ1-6
v_gene: TRBV6-5
d_gene: -

CDR3nt: TGTGCCAGCAGTTTATTTCGGACTAGCGGGGGGGTAAACATTCAGTACTTC
CDR3aa: CASSLFRTSGGVNIQYF
abundance: -
j_gene: TRBJ2-4
v_gene: TRBV28
d_gene: TRBD2

CDR3nt: TGTGCCAGCAGCTTAGGGTTCGACAGAGAATTCTACAATGAGCAGTTCTTC
CDR3aa: CASSLGFDREFYNEQFF
abundance: -
j_gene: TRBJ2-1
v_gene: TRBV11-2
d_gene: -

CDR3nt: TGTGCCAGCGCATGGGGCAGGGGCCCAGATACGCAGTATTTT
CDR3aa: CASAWGRGPDTQYF
abundance: -
j_gene: TRBJ2-3
v_gene: TRBV11-1
d_gene: -

CDR3nt: TGTGCCAGCAGCCCAACGAAAGGGCTAGCGGGGAGGTACGAGCAGTACTTC
CDR3aa: CASSPTKGLAGRYEQYF
abundance: once
j_gene: TRBJ2-7
v_gene: TRBV7-8
d_gene: TRBD2

CDR3nt: TGTGCCAGCAGCTTTACAGGTCTCGGAGTCTATGGCTACACCTTC
CDR3aa: CASSFTGLGVYGYTF
abundance: -
j_gene: TRBJ1-2
v_gene: TRBV7-2
d_gene: -

CDR3nt: TGTGCCAGCAGCTGGGGGACAGATCTGAACACTGAAGCTTTCTTT
CDR3aa: CASSWGTDLNTEAFF
abundance: -
j_gene: TRBJ1-1
v_gene: TRBV5-4
d_gene: TRBD1

CDR3nt: TGCAGTGCTAGTGAGGCAGGGGCAATCTCTGGAAACACCATATATTTT
CDR3aa: CSASEAGAISGNTIYF
abundance: -
j_gene: TRBJ1-3
v_gene: TRBV20-1
d_gene: -

CDR3nt: TGCGCCAGCAGCTTGGAGGGACAGTTTCTCTACGAGCAGTACTTC
CDR3aa: CASSLEGQFLYEQYF
abundance: -
j_gene: TRBJ2-7
v_gene: TRBV5-1
d_gene: TRBD1

CDR3nt: TGTGCCAGCAGCTTTGGGTATAAGGGGGCCAATAATGAAAAACTGTTTTTT
CDR3aa: CASSFGYKGANNEKLFF
abundance: -
j_gene: TRBJ1-4
v_gene: TRBV11-3
d_gene: TRBD1

CDR3nt: TGCAGCGTAGACAGGGGCCTGCAAGCCTACGAGCAGTACTTC
CDR3aa: CSVDRGLQAYEQYF
abundance: -
j_gene: TRBJ2-7
v_gene: TRBV29-1
d_gene: TRBD1

CDR3nt: TGCAGTGCTAGTGAGGGAGGACAGGGGGGCGAAAAACTGTTTTTT
CDR3aa: CSASEGGQGGEKLFF
abundance: -
j_gene: TRBJ1-4
v_gene: TRBV20-1
d_gene: TRBD1

CDR3nt: TGTGCCAGCAGCAGGACGCGGGGCAATCAGCCCCAGCATTTT
CDR3aa: CASSRTRGNQPQHF
abundance: -
j_gene: TRBJ1-5
v_gene: TRBV6-5
d_gene: -

CDR3nt: TGTGCCAGCAGTCCACGGGAATCAGAGACCCAGTACTTC
CDR3aa: CASSPRESETQYF
abundance: -
j_gene: TRBJ2-5
v_gene: TRBV12-3/TRBV12-4
d_gene: -

CDR3nt: TGTGCCAGCAGTTACTCTGCCAGGGAAATGGAGTTC
CDR3aa: CASSYSAREMEF
abundance: -
j_gene: TRBJ2-7
v_gene: TRBV6-5
d_gene: -

CDR3nt: TGTGCCACCAGTGATTCTGATCCGGGACAGGGGACCGGGGAGCTGTTTTTT
CDR3aa: CATSDSDPGQGTGELFF
abundance: -
j_gene: TRBJ2-2
v_gene: TRBV24-1
d_gene: TRBD1

CDR3nt: TGTGCCTGGAGTGTATGGCTAGCGGGGAGAAAGCTAAATGAGCAGTTCTTC
CDR3aa: CAWSVWLAGRKLNEQFF
abundance: -
j_gene: TRBJ2-1
v_gene: TRBV30
d_gene: TRBD2

CDR3nt: TGTGCCAGCAGTTACTCGATGAGACTAGCGGGGGGGCCTGACATTCAGTACTTC
CDR3aa: CASSYSMRLAGGPDIQYF
abundance: -
j_gene: TRBJ2-4
v_gene: TRBV6-2/TRBV6-3
d_gene: TRBD2

CDR3nt: TGCAGCGTCGGAGGACAGGGAGGGGAAAAACTGTTTTTT
CDR3aa: CSVGGQGGEKLFF
abundance: -
j_gene: TRBJ1-4
v_gene: TRBV29-1
d_gene: TRBD1

CDR3nt: TGTGCCAGCAGCTTAGCTCTCCCCTTGATAGCGGGGGGACCGCTGACGCAGTATTTT
CDR3aa: CASSLALPLIAGGPLTQYF
abundance: -
j_gene: TRBJ2-3
v_gene: TRBV7-8
d_gene: TRBD2

CDR3nt: TGTGCCAGCAGCCCTCACCTGGGACAGGGCCCAGATACGCAGTATTTT
CDR3aa: CASSPHLGQGPDTQYF
abundance: -
j_gene: TRBJ2-3
v_gene: TRBV3-1/TRBV3-2
d_gene: TRBD1

CDR3nt: TGTGCCATCAGCACCGGGAACACTGAAGCTTTCTTT
CDR3aa: CAISTGNTEAFF
abundance: -
j_gene: TRBJ1-1
v_gene: TRBV10-3
d_gene: -

CDR3nt: TGTGCCTGGAGTGTAGGGGGGGGTACAGATACGCAGTATTTT
CDR3aa: CAWSVGGGTDTQYF
abundance: -
j_gene: TRBJ2-3
v_gene: TRBV30
d_gene: -

CDR3nt: TGTGCCAGCTCACCACGCGGGACAGAGACCCAGTACTTC
CDR3aa: CASSPRGTETQYF
abundance: -
j_gene: TRBJ2-5
v_gene: TRBV18
d_gene: -

CDR3nt: TGTGCCAGCAGTTTTTCCCGACAGGGGGCTAATTCACCCCTCCACTTT
CDR3aa: CASSFSRQGANSPLHF
abundance: -
j_gene: TRBJ1-6
v_gene: TRBV27
d_gene: TRBD1

CDR3nt: TGCGCCAGCAGCCAAGAGACTAGTAGAGGAGATACGCAGTATTTT
CDR3aa: CASSQETSRGDTQYF
abundance: -
j_gene: TRBJ2-3
v_gene: TRBV4-1
d_gene: -

CDR3nt: TGTGCCAGCAAGGAGTCAGAGACCCAGTACTTC
CDR3aa: CASKESETQYF
abundance: -
j_gene: TRBJ2-5
v_gene: TRBV12-3/TRBV12-4
d_gene: -

CDR3nt: TGTGCCAGCAGCCAAGAGCTTAGTAGCTACGAGCAGTACTTC
CDR3aa: CASSQELSSYEQYF
abundance: few
j_gene: TRBJ2-7
v_gene: TRBV3-1/TRBV3-2
d_gene: -

CDR3nt: TGTGCCACCAGTCCCCCCACAGGGCAGGACAGCACAGATACGCAGTATTTT
CDR3aa: CATSPPTGQDSTDTQYF
abundance: -
j_gene: TRBJ2-3
v_gene: TRBV24-1
d_gene: -

CDR3nt: TGTGCCAGTAGTATAGAGGGTAGCGGGGGGATTGACAATGAGCAGTTCTTC
CDR3aa: CASSIEGSGGIDNEQFF
abundance: -
j_gene: TRBJ2-1
v_gene: TRBV19
d_gene: TRBD2

CDR3nt: TGTGCCAGCAGCCAGGCCCGGACAGGGGGACCCTACGAGCAGTACTTC
CDR3aa: CASSQARTGGPYEQYF
abundance: -
j_gene: TRBJ2-7
v_gene: TRBV3-1/TRBV3-2
d_gene: TRBD1

CDR3nt: TGCGCCAGCAGCCCGAGGGACAGCTCAACAATTCCCTATGGCTACACCTTC
CDR3aa: CASSPRDSSTIPYGYTF
abundance: -
j_gene: TRBJ1-2
v_gene: TRBV4-3
d_gene: TRBD1

CDR3nt: TGTGCCACCAGCAGAGGGCGGACAGAGCGCTACGAGCAGTACTTC
CDR3aa: CATSRGRTERYEQYF
abundance: many
j_gene: TRBJ2-7
v_gene: TRBV15
d_gene: -

CDR3nt: TGTGCCAGCAGCCAGATGCACCCTTGGGGGCAGCGGATGAACACTGAAGCTTTCTTT
CDR3aa: CASSQMHPWGQRMNTEAFF
abundance: -
j_gene: TRBJ1-1
v_gene: TRBV14
d_gene: -

CDR3nt: TGTGCCAGCAGTTTGACAGGGGCCCAAGTGTATTTT
CDR3aa: CASSLTGAQVYF
abundance: once
j_gene: TRBJ2-3
v_gene: TRBV7-9
d_gene: TRBD1

CDR3nt: TGTGCCAGCAGGATGGGACAGGGTGTTAATGAGCAGTTCTTC
CDR3aa: CASRMGQGVNEQFF
abundance: -
j_gene: TRBJ2-1
v_gene: TRBV2
d_gene: TRBD1

CDR3nt: TGTGCCAGCAGCTTGTCGGGGTATAATTCACCCCTCCACTTT
CDR3aa: CASSLSGYNSPLHF
abundance: few
j_gene: TRBJ1-6
v_gene: TRBV7-9
d_gene: -

CDR3nt: TGTGCCAGCAGAGAGAGGGGCGGGGGCACTGAAGCTTTCTTT
CDR3aa: CASRERGGGTEAFF
abundance: -
j_gene: TRBJ1-1
v_gene: TRBV3-1/TRBV3-2
d_gene: -

CDR3nt: TGTGCCAGCAGTGACAGGGGGACCACCTTCTCCTATAATTCACCCCTCCACTTT
CDR3aa: CASSDRGTTFSYNSPLHF
abundance: -
j_gene: TRBJ1-6
v_gene: TRBV3-1/TRBV3-2
d_gene: TRBD1

CDR3nt: TGTGCCAGCGGAGGGGAGCATATGGACATTCAGTACTTC
CDR3aa: CASGGEHMDIQYF
abundance: -
j_gene: TRBJ2-4
v_gene: TRBV11-2
d_gene: -

CDR3nt: TGTGCCAGCTCACCTGACACGGGGAATCAGCCCCAGCATTTT
CDR3aa: CASSPDTGNQPQHF
abundance: -
j_gene: TRBJ1-5
v_gene: TRBV18
d_gene: -

CDR3nt: TGCAGTGCTAGTGCCGCAGGGGGCATGGATCAGCCCCAGCATTTT
CDR3aa: CSASAAGGMDQPQHF
abundance: -
j_gene: TRBJ1-5
v_gene: TRBV20-1
d_gene: TRBD1

CDR3nt: TGTGCCAGCTCACCACCGGGACACGCCATGAACACCGGGGAGCTGTTTTTT
CDR3aa: CASSPPGHAMNTGELFF
abundance: once
j_gene: TRBJ2-2
v_gene: TRBV18
d_gene: -